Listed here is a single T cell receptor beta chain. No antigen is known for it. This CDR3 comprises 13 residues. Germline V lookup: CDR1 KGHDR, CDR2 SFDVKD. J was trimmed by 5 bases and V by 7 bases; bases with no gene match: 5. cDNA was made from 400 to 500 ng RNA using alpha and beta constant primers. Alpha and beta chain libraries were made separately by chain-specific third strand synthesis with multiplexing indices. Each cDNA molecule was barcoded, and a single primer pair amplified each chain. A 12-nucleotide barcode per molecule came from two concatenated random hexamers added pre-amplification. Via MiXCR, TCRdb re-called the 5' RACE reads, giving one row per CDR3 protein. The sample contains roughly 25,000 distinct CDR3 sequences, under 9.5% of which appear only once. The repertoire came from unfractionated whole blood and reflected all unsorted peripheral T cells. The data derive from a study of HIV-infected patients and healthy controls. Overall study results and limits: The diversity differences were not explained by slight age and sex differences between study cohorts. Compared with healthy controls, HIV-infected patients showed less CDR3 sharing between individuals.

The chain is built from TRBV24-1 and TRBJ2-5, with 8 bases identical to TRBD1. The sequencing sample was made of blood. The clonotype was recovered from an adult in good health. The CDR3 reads CATSSGGAETQYF. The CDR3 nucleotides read TGTGCCACCAGCTCAGGGGGCGCGGAGACCCAGTACTTC.